The source of this T cell receptor (beta chain) is a study of human T cells and chemical hapten exposure. Study-wide background: Sensitization was performed using 2% DPC on an approximately 2 cm by approximately 2 cm upper inner arm skin site.

The sample's time point: patch test 3, about 24 weeks after DPC sensitization. As for treatment: therapeutic diphenylcyclopropenone sensitization with weekly scalp DPC. Whole blood, unfractionated, served as the material for total RNA extraction. The study, taken as a whole, reports: Expanded TCRs showed more large CDR3 clusters than pre-sensitization or healthy control sets.

The library labeled individual cDNA molecules by adding unique molecular identifiers to them. TCRdb independently ran MiXCR on the RACE reads; one entry per CDR3 protein. The sample carries about 58,000 distinct CDR3 sequences, around 11% recorded once. Germline loops: CDR1 ENHRY, CDR2 SYGVKD. The CDR3 is 15 amino acids. V lost 4 bases to trimming and J lost 7 bases; unmatched junction nucleotides: 9. This clonotype was counted many times. Its specificity is not known. The source material was whole blood, sampled in connection with sensitization to the hapten diphenylcyclopropenone (DPC). The chain carries TRBV10-3 and TRBJ1-5; 8 bases align to TRBD1. The receptor was derived from a man aged 30-40 years with alopecia areata. Some clones in this sample may be carry-over from other donors' samples. The CDR3 DNA follows: TGTGCCATCAGTGGAGGACAGGGATTGGGCCAGCCCCAGCATTTT. Its translation is CAISGGQGLGQPQHF.